This entry concerns a single T cell receptor beta chain. The sample is drawn from a study of blood T cell repertoires in COVID-19. Overall study: From the United States, Italy and Spain came samples of acute and convalescent COVID-19.

Original handling: Amplifying reference gene primers gave estimates of nucleated cell counts. Profiling relied on immunoSEQ multiplex PCR, and the TCRdb table lists in-frame clones only, not all of them. Clonal size and the V and J genes are those of that table, whereas D and trimming came from the DNA. The data hold 50,000 to 65,000 clones, with about 88% observed a single time. Germline CDR1 MDHEN, CDR2 SYDVKM. Trimming pared 6 bases from V and 5 bases from J, leaving 16 bases between. The length of the CDR3 is 14 residues. This receptor was taken from a man between 65 and 85 years old with acute or convalescent COVID-19. The sequenced sample was peripheral blood. The rearrangement joins TRBV28 to TRBJ1-2, with D uncertain. CDR3 region: CASRPLVTFYGYTF. The CDR3 nucleotides are TGTGCCAGCAGACCACTCGTAACGTTTTATGGCTACACCTTC.